The text below deals with one T cell receptor (beta chain). This sample was taken from a study of CD8 T cells in Susac syndrome. Trimming removed 1 base from V and 2 bases from J, with 3 bases in between. CDR3 length: 13 amino acids. Random hexamers served to reverse transcribe roughly 0.5 to 1 ug RNA. Each CDR3 protein is one row after TCRdb ran MiXCR on the immunoSEQ multiplex PCR reads. The profile shows 80,000 to 90,000 distinct CDR3 sequences, about 93% of them singletons. The sequencing input was CD8+ T cells from PBMCs. The TCR was taken from a human donor in good health. The V gene is TRBV12-3 or TRBV12-4, the J gene TRBJ2-1; D not resolved. CDR3 DNA: TGTGCCAGCAGTTTAGACCCCTACAATGAGCAGTTCTTC. Amino acids: CASSLDPYNEQFF.